The 2 T cell receptor beta chains below come from one sample, sequenced in a study of T cell clones after liver transplantation. The table came from immunoSEQ multiplex PCR; TCRdb's copy has only in-frame clones and leaves some out. This sample yields about 45,000 clones, of which about 82% are seen a single time; roughly 2.7% belongs to the top ten. The sample in question was CD4+ T cells from blood, obtained 24 months after liver transplant. These receptors came from a human patient who received a liver transplant. Some T cells may be transferred from the graft donor.

The J gene is TRBJ2-7, the V gene TRBV10-1; D remains ambiguous. Germline V CDR1 and CDR2: WNHNN, SYGVQD (reference sequence). The V end lost 2 bases, the J end lost 2 bases, and 7 bases lay between the germline ends. The CDR3 extends over 13 amino acids. The chain's CDR3 is CASSEGQAYEQYF. CDR3 DNA: TGCGCCAGCAGTGAGGGGCAGGCCTACGAGCAGTACTTC.

V and J are TRBV6-5 and TRBJ2-7, with D perhaps matching TRBD1 (5 bases). The CDR3 loop spans 15 amino acids. The germline V gene encodes CDR1 MNHEY and CDR2 SVGAGI. Trimming left V 6 bases short and J 5 bases short, with 20 bases between. The CDR3 sequence: CASSKFQGYKDEQYF. The CDR3 DNA sequence: TGTGCCAGCAGCAAATTCCAGGGATATAAAGACGAGCAGTACTTC.